This TCR beta chain was found in a study of human CD8 memory T cell subsets. CDR1 and CDR2 (germline): SNHLY, FYNNEI. The CDR3 has 14 amino acids. UMI-labeled 5' RACE was used, and it produced the TCR beta libraries. TCRdb reprocessed the 5' RACE reads, with one entry per CDR3 protein and no DNA. This sample's clone table lists approximately 11,000 distinct CDR3 sequences. This sequence originates from a human donor in good health. The sequenced sample consisted of CD8+ T cells from PBMCs. The rearrangement links TRBV2 to TRBJ1-5; TCRdb's D call, TRBD1, is unchecked because there is no DNA. CDR3 loop: CASTPGQRNQPQHF. Variable domain in full (rest from reference TRBV2 and TRBJ1-5): EPEVTQTPSHQVTQMGQEVILRCVPISNHLYFYWYRQILGQKVEFLVSFYNNEISEKSEIFDDQFSVERPDGSNFTLKIRSTKLEDSAMYFCASTPGQRNQPQHFGDGTRLSIL.